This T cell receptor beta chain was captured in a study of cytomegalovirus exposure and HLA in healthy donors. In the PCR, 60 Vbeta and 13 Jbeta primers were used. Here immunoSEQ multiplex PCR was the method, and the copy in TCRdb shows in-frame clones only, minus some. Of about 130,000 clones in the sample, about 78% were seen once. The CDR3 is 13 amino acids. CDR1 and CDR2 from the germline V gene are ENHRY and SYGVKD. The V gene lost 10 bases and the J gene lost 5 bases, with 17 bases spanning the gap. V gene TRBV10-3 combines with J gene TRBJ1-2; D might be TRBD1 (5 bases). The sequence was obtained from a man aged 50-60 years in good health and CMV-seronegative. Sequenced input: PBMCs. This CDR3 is CATKSGEGYGYTF. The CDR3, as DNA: TGTGCCACTAAGTCCGGGGAGGGGTATGGCTACACCTTC.